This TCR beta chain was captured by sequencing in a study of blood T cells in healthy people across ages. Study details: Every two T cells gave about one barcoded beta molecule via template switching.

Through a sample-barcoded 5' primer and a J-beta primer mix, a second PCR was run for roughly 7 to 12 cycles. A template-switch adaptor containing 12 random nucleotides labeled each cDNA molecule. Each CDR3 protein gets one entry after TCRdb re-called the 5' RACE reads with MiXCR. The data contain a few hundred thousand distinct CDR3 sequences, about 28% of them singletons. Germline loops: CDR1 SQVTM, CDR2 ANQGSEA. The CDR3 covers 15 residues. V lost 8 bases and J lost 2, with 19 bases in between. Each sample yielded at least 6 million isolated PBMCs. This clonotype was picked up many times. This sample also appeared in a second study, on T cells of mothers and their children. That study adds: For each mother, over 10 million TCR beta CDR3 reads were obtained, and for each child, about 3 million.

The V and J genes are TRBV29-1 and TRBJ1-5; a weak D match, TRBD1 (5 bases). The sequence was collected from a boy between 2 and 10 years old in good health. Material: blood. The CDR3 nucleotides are TGCAGCTCCCCGGGCCGGGGGGTAGGCAATCAGCCCCAGCATTTT. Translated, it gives CSSPGRGVGNQPQHF. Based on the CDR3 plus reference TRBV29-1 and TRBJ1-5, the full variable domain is SAVISQKPSRDICQRGTSLTIQCQVDSQVTMMFWYRQQPGQSLTLIATANQGSEATYESGFVIDKFPISRPNLTFSTLTVSNMSPEDSSIYLCSSPGRGVGNQPQHFGDGTRLSIL.